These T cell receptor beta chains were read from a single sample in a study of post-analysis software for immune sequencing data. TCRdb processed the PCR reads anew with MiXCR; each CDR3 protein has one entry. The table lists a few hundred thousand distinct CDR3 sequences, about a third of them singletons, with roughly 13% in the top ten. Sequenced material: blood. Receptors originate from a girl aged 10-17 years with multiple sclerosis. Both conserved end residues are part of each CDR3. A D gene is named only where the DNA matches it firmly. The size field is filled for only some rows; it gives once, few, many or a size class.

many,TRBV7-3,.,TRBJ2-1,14,TGTGCCAGCAGCCTTCGGGACACCTACAATGAGCAGTTCTTC,CASSLRDTYNEQFF
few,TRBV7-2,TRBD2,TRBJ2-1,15,TGTGCCAGCCTTATAAGCGGGGGGTACAATAATGAGCAGTTCTTC,CASLISGGYNNEQFF
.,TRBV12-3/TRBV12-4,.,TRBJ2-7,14,TGTGCCAGCAGTTTACAGGACGGGGCTTACGAGCAGTACTTC,CASSLQDGAYEQYF
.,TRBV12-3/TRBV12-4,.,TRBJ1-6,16,TGTGCCAGCAGTCTACATCCAGGGAATTATAATTCACCCCTCCACTTT,CASSLHPGNYNSPLHF
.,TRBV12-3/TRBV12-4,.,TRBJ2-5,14,TGTGCCAGCAGTTTGCCGTTAATTCAAGAGACCCAGTACTTC,CASSLPLIQETQYF
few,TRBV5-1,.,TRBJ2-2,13,TGCGCCAGCCAGGACGGGAACACCGGGGAGCTGTTTTTT,CASQDGNTGELFF
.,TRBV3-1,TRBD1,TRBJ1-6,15,TGTGCCAGCAGCCAAACAGGGGGCGCGAGGTCACCCCTCCACTTT,CASSQTGGARSPLHF
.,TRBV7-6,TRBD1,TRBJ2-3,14,TGTGCCAGCAGCTTAGCCCAGGGGGTCGATACGCAGTATTTT,CASSLAQGVDTQYF
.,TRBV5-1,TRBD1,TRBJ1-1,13,TGCGCCAGCAGCGTCGACAGGGGCGCTGAAGCTTTCTTT,CASSVDRGAEAFF
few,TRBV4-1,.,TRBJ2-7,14,TGCGCCAGCAGCCAAGTTAATCGACAGGACGAGCAGTACTTC,CASSQVNRQDEQYF
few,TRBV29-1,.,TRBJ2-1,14,TGCAGCGTTAGAACCGGGAGACTTTACAATGAGCAGTTCTTC,CSVRTGRLYNEQFF
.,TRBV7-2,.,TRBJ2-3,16,TGTGCCAGCAGCTTATTAGACCCGGGGGCGGCGGATACGCAGTATTTT,CASSLLDPGAADTQYF
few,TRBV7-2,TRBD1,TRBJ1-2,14,TGTGCCAGCAGCCCGCGACAGGGGCGGTACGGCTACACCTTC,CASSPRQGRYGYTF
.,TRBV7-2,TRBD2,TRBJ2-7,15,TGTGCCAGCAGCACAAGCGGGGGACTAGGATACGAGCAGTACTTC,CASSTSGGLGYEQYF
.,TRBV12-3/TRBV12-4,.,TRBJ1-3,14,TGTGCCAGCAGAAGCGACAGTTCTGGAAACACCATATATTTT,CASRSDSSGNTIYF
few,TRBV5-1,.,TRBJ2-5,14,TGCGCCAGCAGCCCTGGGGGGTTTGGAGAGACCCAGTACTTC,CASSPGGFGETQYF
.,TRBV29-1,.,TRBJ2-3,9,TGCAGGGGCGCAGATACGCAGTATTTT,CRGADTQYF
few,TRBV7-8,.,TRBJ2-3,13,TGTGCCAGCATGCGTCTAAGCACAGATACGCAGTATTTT,CASMRLSTDTQYF
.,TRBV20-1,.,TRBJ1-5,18,TGCAGTGCTATCAGTGGGAGGGTAACAACCAAACTCGATCAGCCCCAGCATTTT,CSAISGRVTTKLDQPQHF
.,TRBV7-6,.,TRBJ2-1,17,TGTGCCAGCAGCTTGCCAGAACAACAGATGGGGTACAATGAGCAGTTCTTC,CASSLPEQQMGYNEQFF
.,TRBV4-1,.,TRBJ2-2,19,TGCGCCAGCAGCCAAGAAATGTACAGGGTCTCCCGTATCACCGGGGAGCTGTTTTTT,CASSQEMYRVSRITGELFF
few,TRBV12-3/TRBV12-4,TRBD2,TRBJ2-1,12,TGTGCCGTTCGGGGGGGCTACAATGAGCAGTTCTTC,CAVRGGYNEQFF
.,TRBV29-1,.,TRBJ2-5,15,TGCAGCGTTGCACGGGCTATAGGGGCCCAAGAGACCCAGTACTTC,CSVARAIGAQETQYF
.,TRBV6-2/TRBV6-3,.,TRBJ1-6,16,TGTGCCAGCAGACGTGACGGGAACTCCTATAATTCACCCCTCCACTTT,CASRRDGNSYNSPLHF
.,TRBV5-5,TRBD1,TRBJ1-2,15,TGTGCCAGCAGCTTGGAGGGACAGCCTAACTATGGCTACACCTTC,CASSLEGQPNYGYTF
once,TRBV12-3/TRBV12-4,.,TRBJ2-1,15,TGTGCCAGCAGACCCGGGACCTACTCCTACAATGAGCAGTTCTTC,CASRPGTYSYNEQFF
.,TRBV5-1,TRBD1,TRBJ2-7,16,TGCGCCAGCAGCGAAGGGACAGTTTCTTTCTCCTACGAGCAGTACTTC,CASSEGTVSFSYEQYF
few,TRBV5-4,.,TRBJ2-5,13,TGTGCCAGCAGCTTGACGCCAGAAGAGACCCAGTACTTC,CASSLTPEETQYF
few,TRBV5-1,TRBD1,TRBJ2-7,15,TGCGCCAGCAGCTTGGGGGGACAGGGAAGCGACGAGCAGTACTTC,CASSLGGQGSDEQYF